Reported below is one TCR beta chain. Its antigen is not known. From germline, CDR1 is SGHVS and CDR2 FQNEAQ. The V end was cut by 2 bases, the J end by 2 bases, with 7 bases between. CDR3 size: 14 residues. The data originate from a study of T cells in Graves' hyperthyroidism and ophthalmopathy. Stable hyperthyroidism: no ophthalmopathy progression over 18 months of follow-up. Study-wide points: Blood held most thyroid clonotypes expanded above 0.001 frequency. Ophthalmopathy could be told apart from stable hyperthyroidism with a 13 V-J model. Model-based prediction identified ophthalmopathy a median 6.5 months prior to its onset.

The TCR beta CDR3 regions underwent amplification using RNA transcripts as the source. A first-round RT-PCR of the TCR CDR3 used the HTBI primer set. Each CDR3 protein gets one entry after TCRdb re-called the multiplex PCR reads with MiXCR. The repertoire holds under 700,000 distinct CDR3 sequences, with about 43% as singletons. The chain combines TRBV7-8 with TRBJ1-3, with unresolved D. This receptor was taken from a woman younger than 30 with Graves' hyperthyroidism. The sample comprised peripheral blood or thyroid tissue (not recorded which). CDR3 sequence reads: CASSLSLTGNTIYF. The CDR3 DNA sequence: TGTGCCAGCAGCTTAAGTCTCACTGGAAACACCATATATTTT.